The clone carrying this TCR beta chain occurred a few times. As yet, its antigen is unknown. Scientists ran DNA taken from cultured CD4+ T cells through the Oncomine TCR Beta short-read assay for sequencing. Scientists extracted genomic DNA from CD4+ T cells grown in culture. Via MiXCR, TCRdb re-called the PCR reads, giving one row per CDR3 protein. This table has 20,000 to 25,000 distinct CDR3 sequences, under 65% appearing once. The treatment was: roughly 10-day PBMC culture with coronavirus spike peptide pools or control peptides (ViraFEST assay). The V gene's germline CDR1 is SNHLY and CDR2 FYNNEI. Deletions cut 6 bases from V and 0 bases from J, with 6 bases between. This CDR3 spans 14 amino acids. The data stem from a study of vaccination and CD4 T cells after COVID-19.

The receptor's source is a human donor who received a COVID-19 vaccine. This chain links TRBV2 with TRBJ1-6, with a possible D match to TRBD1 (6 bases). The sample was CD4+ T cells from blood, cultured in vitro, taken after SARS-CoV-2 vaccination. The CDR3 DNA is TGTGCCAGCAGGGACAGCTCCTATAATTCACCCCTCCACTTT. This gives the protein CASRDSSYNSPLHF.